These 26 T cell receptor beta chains were sequenced from one sample in a study of Ad26.COV2.S vaccination and SARS-CoV-2 variants. Documented treatment: about 20 received Ad26.COV2.S at low or high dose, single or two shots; about 5 received placebo; per-sample allocation not given. Each sample was drawn 63 days after the first injection (of vaccine or placebo). Assay used: immunoSEQ multiplex PCR; TCRdb lists only in-frame clones, some missing. The sample has under 550,000 clones; 75% to 95% are singletons. The sequenced sample was peripheral blood, obtained in a trial of Ad26.COV2.S vaccine versus placebo. Source of these receptors: a person between 18 and 65 years old who received the Ad26.COV2.S COVID-19 vaccine or a placebo.

As to this clone: The same CDR3 can be traced to other DNA sequences in this sample. The chain links TRBV5-1 to TRBJ2-5; D remains unclear. Between the trimmed V and J ends, which lost 0 bases and 5 bases, there was a span of 5 bases. The germline CDR1 and CDR2 sequences are SGHRS and YFSETQ. The length of the CDR3 is 12 residues. DNA for the CDR3: TGCGCCAGCAGCTTGGAACCTGAGACCCAGTACTTC. This encodes CASSLEPETQYF.

J is TRBJ1-4 and V is TRBV19, with D uncertain. Germline V lookup: CDR1 LNHDA, CDR2 SQIVND (reference sequence). The length of the CDR3 is 15 residues. V was pared by 1 base and J by 7 bases, with 13 bases between. CDR3 bases: TGTGCCAGTAGTATAGGACCAGGTCTGGGTGAAAAACTGTTTTTT. It is translated as CASSIGPGLGEKLFF.

The CDR3 region is CASSQEPGAEYNEQFF. CDR3 DNA: TGCGCCAGCAGCCAAGAACCCGGAGCGGAGTACAATGAGCAGTTCTTC. The chain links TRBV4-1 to TRBJ2-1, with a possible D match to TRBD2 (5 bases). The CDR3 is made up of 16 amino acids. Per the germline V gene, CDR1 is MGHRA and CDR2 is YSYEKL. V was shortened by 0 bases and J by 4 bases, with 13 bases between the two germline ends.

The rearrangement uses TRBV5-6 and TRBJ1-3; possible D gene TRBD1, 5 bases. The CDR3 is 18 residues long. V dropped 2 bases and J dropped 0 bases, with 18 bases sitting between them. CDR1 SGHDT and CDR2 YYEEEE come from the germline V gene. CDR3 DNA: TGTGCCAGCAGCTTCCTTTACCCAGCAGGGCACTCTGGAAACACCATATATTTT. Translation gives CASSFLYPAGHSGNTIYF.

This clone was observed a single time. The J gene is TRBJ2-3, the V gene TRBV29-1; 9 bases match TRBD1. The J segment lost 2 bases and the V segment lost 3 bases, leaving 9 bases of the junction unmatched. The germline CDR1 and CDR2 sequences are SQVTM and ANQGSEA. The CDR3 is 16 residues long. The CDR3 here is CSVDWRGQGPTDTQYF. The CDR3 coding sequence is TGCAGCGTTGATTGGAGGGGACAGGGTCCCACAGATACGCAGTATTTT.

The chain carries TRBV7-8 and TRBJ1-3; possibly TRBD1 for D (6 bases). The CDR3 has 14 amino acids. V was clipped by 11 bases and J by 2 bases, with 16 bases between them. Germline V gives CDR1 SGHVS, CDR2 FQNEAQ. The chain's CDR3 is CAARQEGPGNTIYF. The CDR3 DNA is TGTGCCGCCCGACAGGAGGGGCCTGGAAACACCATATATTTT.

The chain has TRBV7-8 and TRBJ1-3; the D is unclear. Trimming took off 5 bases at V and 0 bases at J, with 17 bases between the two ends. This CDR3 has 17 amino acids. Germline V gene sequence: CDR1 SGHVS, CDR2 FQNEAQ. Written as DNA, the CDR3 is TGTGCCAGCAGCCTCCAGAGTAGACGGAGCTCTGGAAACACCATATATTTT. Residues: CASSLQSRRSSGNTIYF.

J is TRBJ2-7 and V is TRBV2, with TRBD1 as a possible D gene (6 bases). Germline lookup yields CDR1 SNHLY and CDR2 FYNNEI. Trimming stripped 6 bases from V and 3 bases from J, with 12 bases between. CDR3 size: 13 residues. For the CDR3, the DNA is TGTGCCAGCAGCCCGGACAGCGTCTACGAGCAGTACTTC. Translating it yields CASSPDSVYEQYF.

This clone is a singleton in its sample. This chain links TRBV10-3 with TRBJ2-3, with 10 bases identical to TRBD2. Germline assignment: CDR1 ENHRY and CDR2 SYGVKD. The V gene end was trimmed by 11 bases and the J gene end by 6 bases; junction bases not matched to a gene: 8. The CDR3 consists of 13 residues. The CDR3 protein is CASSLAGADTQYF. The CDR3 nucleotides read TGTGCCTCTTCCCTAGCGGGAGCGGATACGCAGTATTTT.

The chain carries TRBV11-1 and TRBJ2-1, with D possibly matching TRBD1 (6 bases). Per the germline V gene, CDR1 is SGHAT and CDR2 is FQDESV (reference sequence). V was pared by 7 bases and J by 2 bases, with 12 bases between. The CDR3 length is 14 residues. CDR3 DNA sequence: TGTGCCAGCAAGGACAGTGACGCCTACAATGAGCAGTTCTTC. Translated, it gives CASKDSDAYNEQFF.

The genes are TRBV27 and TRBJ2-7; TRBD2 matches 8 bases. The CDR3 has 15 amino acids. V lost 5 bases to trimming and J lost 5 bases; unmatched junction nucleotides: 11. CDR1 and CDR2 (germline): MNHEY, SMNVEV (reference sequence). The CDR3: CASSALADLNNEQYF. In nucleotides, the CDR3 is TGTGCCAGCAGTGCACTAGCGGACCTGAACAACGAGCAGTACTTC.

The J gene is TRBJ2-2, the V gene TRBV3-1 (or the pseudogene TRBV3-2), with TRBD2 as a possible D gene (6 bases). V was trimmed by 1 base and J by 3 bases, leaving 9 bases between them. Germline V lookup: CDR1 LGHDT, CDR2 YNNKEL (reference sequence). This CDR3 comprises 15 residues. The CDR3 DNA reads TGTGCCAGCAGCCAAGTACCGGGAGACACCGGGGAGCTGTTTTTT. This gives the protein CASSQVPGDTGELFF.

CDR3 sequence reads: CAIRLDNNEQFF. CDR3 bases: TGTGCCATCAGGCTAGACAACAATGAGCAGTTCTTC. The chain employs TRBV10-3 and TRBJ2-1, with D uncertain. Germline CDR1 ENHRY, CDR2 SYGVKD. The CDR3 length is 12 residues. Trimming stripped 6 bases from V and 5 bases from J, with 8 bases between.

In its sample, this clone was seen a few times. This sequence joins TRBV24-1 and TRBJ2-7, with D possibly TRBD1 on 7 matching bases. Germline V gene data show CDR1 as KGHDR and CDR2 as SFDVKD. This CDR3 region has 14 residues. The germline V and J ends were trimmed by 4 bases and 6 bases, with 15 bases remaining between them. The CDR3 nucleotides read TGTGCCACCAGTGAACTGACAGGGACTGGCGAGCAGTACTTC. This sequence encodes CATSELTGTGEQYF.

In regard to this clone: Other nucleotide sequences from this sample produce the same CDR3. This chain joins TRBV7-9 and TRBJ2-7; D is ambiguous. The V end lost 2 bases, the J end lost 3 bases, and 5 bases lay between the germline ends. The germline V gene encodes CDR1 SEHNR and CDR2 FQNEAQ (reference sequence). This CDR3 is built from 12 residues. CDR3 in amino acids: CASSLRGYEQYF. For the CDR3, the DNA is TGTGCCAGCAGCTTAAGAGGCTACGAGCAGTACTTC.

The chain has TRBV7-8 and TRBJ1-4; D is unclear. Trimming stripped 1 base from V and 0 bases from J, with 9 bases between. Per germline, CDR1 SGHVS and CDR2 FQNEAQ. The CDR3 has 16 residues. The CDR3 loop reads CASSLVQRTTNEKLFF. The CDR3 DNA reads TGTGCCAGCAGCTTAGTACAGAGAACAACTAATGAAAAACTGTTTTTT.

This clone was detected once. This chain uses TRBV6-2 or TRBV6-3 with TRBJ2-1; 11 bases match TRBD2. CDR3 length: 16 residues. Germline V lookup: CDR1 MNHEY, CDR2 SVGEGT. V trimming: 2 bases; J trimming: 8 bases; junction bases outside the gene matches: 8. CDR3 DNA: TGTGCCAGCAGTTACGTGGGTACTAGCGGGAGTTATGAGCAGTTCTTC. It codes for CASSYVGTSGSYEQFF.

This clone has a single count. V is TRBV4-3 and J is TRBJ2-1; 7 bases match TRBD2. This CDR3 contains 16 residues. Germline trimming cut 5 bases from V and 0 bases from J; bases unmatched to any gene: 7. Germline V CDR1 and CDR2: LGHNA, YSLEER. CDR3 nucleotide sequence: TGCGCCAGCAGCAGGGCTAGCGGACCCTCCTACAATGAGCAGTTCTTC. Its protein is CASSRASGPSYNEQFF.

The chain has TRBV19 and TRBJ1-1, with no clear D. Germline assignment: CDR1 LNHDA and CDR2 SQIVND (reference sequence). CDR3 length: 13 amino acids. V gave up 10 bases and J gave up 0 bases, with 12 bases separating them. CDR3 loop: CATLAGMNTEAFF. The DNA of the CDR3 is TGTGCCACCCTAGCGGGCATGAACACTGAAGCTTTCTTT.

This chain links TRBV28 with TRBJ2-5; maybe TRBD2 (5 bases). Trimming shortened V by 6 bases and J by 10 bases, and 15 bases separated the two germline ends. This CDR3 is 12 amino acids long. CDR1 and CDR2 (germline): MDHEN, SYDVKM. CDR3 coding DNA: TGTGCCAGCAGCCGTGGGGAGTTGAACCAGTACTTC. Its translation is CASSRGELNQYF.

This rearrangement joins TRBV30 to TRBJ2-3, with D uncertain. CDR3 size: 11 residues. V lost 5 bases, J lost 6 bases, and 9 bases lay in between. The germline V gene encodes CDR1 GTSNPN and CDR2 SVGIG (reference sequence). The CDR3 is CAWGPGDTQYF. The CDR3, as DNA: TGTGCCTGGGGACCCGGGGATACGCAGTATTTT.

The chain couples TRBV19 to TRBJ2-7; perhaps TRBD2 as D (5 bases). Germline loops: CDR1 LNHDA, CDR2 SQIVND (reference sequence). The CDR3 length is 15 residues. Trimming cost V 5 bases and J 2 bases, with 16 bases left between them. The CDR3 nucleotides read TGTGCCAGTAGTCCCCGAGGGCCTGGGGCCTACGAGCAGTACTTC. Translation gives CASSPRGPGAYEQYF.

V and J are TRBV6-6 and TRBJ1-1; no firm D call. This CDR3 comprises 14 residues. V dropped 3 bases and J dropped 1 base, with 9 bases sitting between them. Looked up from germline, CDR1 is MNHNY and CDR2 is SVGAGI (reference sequence). The CDR3 loop is CASSYRAPNTEAFF. DNA for the CDR3: TGTGCCAGCAGTTATCGGGCGCCGAACACTGAAGCTTTCTTT.

V and J are TRBV15 and TRBJ2-2; D is ambiguous. Germline CDR1 and CDR2: LNHNV and YYDKDF (reference sequence). This CDR3 has 14 amino acids. Trimming pared 0 bases from V and 6 bases from J, leaving 8 bases between. The CDR3 protein is CATSREAGAGELFF. The CDR3 DNA sequence: TGTGCCACCAGCAGAGAGGCAGGTGCCGGGGAGCTGTTTTTT. Filled out from reference TRBV15 and TRBJ2-2, the complete variable domain reads DAMVIQNPRYQVTQFGKPVTLSCSQTLNHNVMYWYQQKSSQAPKLLFHYYDKDFNNEADTPDNFQSRRPNTSFCFLDIRSPGLGDTAMYLCATSREAGAGELFFGEGSRLTVL.

This chain uses TRBV3-1 (or the pseudogene TRBV3-2) with TRBJ1-1; TRBD1 is a possible D gene (6 bases). CDR3 length: 19 amino acids. Trimming stripped 5 bases from V and 2 bases from J, with 27 bases between. CDR1 and CDR2 from the germline V gene are LGHDT and YNNKEL (reference sequence). For the CDR3, the DNA is TGTGCCAGCAGCGGTAGAGTGGGGGCCCCCAATGGATCAAACACTGAAGCTTTCTTT. Its translation: CASSGRVGAPNGSNTEAFF.

As concerns this clone: Other DNA sequences in this sample translate to the same CDR3. This chain joins TRBV7-9 and TRBJ2-7; D gene ambiguous. The V end lost 1 base, the J end lost 4 bases, and 5 bases lay between the germline ends. The CDR3 runs to 12 residues. Germline lookup yields CDR1 SEHNR and CDR2 FQNEAQ (reference sequence). In DNA form, the CDR3 reads TGTGCCAGCAGCTTAGTGGGGTACGAGCAGTACTTC. As protein: CASSLVGYEQYF.